The 2 T cell receptor beta chains reported below all come from one sample, sequenced in a study of T cell responses to AZD1222 COVID-19 vaccine. Clones were read by immunoSEQ multiplex PCR, and TCRdb kept only the in-frame ones, dropping some. The table includes about 83,000 clones, 90% to 95% detected once. Sequences were derived from peripheral blood, sampled on day 0 of MenACWY control vaccination. The source of these receptors is an adult in good health.

The chain combines TRBV27 with TRBJ1-1; 7 bases map to TRBD1. The CDR3 has 15 residues. From germline, CDR1 is MNHEY and CDR2 SMNVEV (reference sequence). V shed 3 bases, J shed 1 base, and the junction held 5 bases outside the gene matches. CDR3 DNA: TGTGCCAGCAGTTTGTCCGCAGGGGGGAACACTGAAGCTTTCTTT. Its translation is CASSLSAGGNTEAFF.

The chain employs TRBV3-1 (or the pseudogene TRBV3-2) and TRBJ1-5, with D hard to call. Looked up from germline, CDR1 is LGHDT and CDR2 is YNNKEL (reference sequence). CDR3 length equals 15 residues. Trimming stripped 0 bases from V and 6 bases from J, with 12 bases between. In nucleotides, the CDR3 is TGTGCCAGCAGCCAAGACCCGGCGGGGAGTCAGCCCCAGCATTTT. It codes for CASSQDPAGSQPQHF.